A single sample gave rise to the 12 T cell receptor beta chains below, sequenced in a study of cytomegalovirus exposure and HLA in healthy donors. This table comes from immunoSEQ multiplex PCR, and its TCRdb copy is limited to in-frame clones, with some not included. Of some 110,000 clones listed, 88% were seen once; the top ten hold more than 1.5%. Sequences were obtained from PBMCs. The receptors originated from a man between 18 and 35 years old in good health and CMV-seronegative.

This clone appeared a few times. The genes are TRBV6-4 and TRBJ2-1; weak D call: TRBD1 (5 bases). The CDR3 is made up of 15 amino acids. Germline V lookup: CDR1 MRHNA, CDR2 SNTAGT. Between the trimmed V and J ends, which lost 0 bases and 6 bases, there was a span of 12 bases. DNA for the CDR3: TGTGCCAGCAGTGACTCCCCAGGGTCGGCCAATGAGCAGTTCTTC. It is translated as CASSDSPGSANEQFF.

This rearrangement joins TRBV11-2 to TRBJ1-1; no firm D call. The CDR3 extends over 13 amino acids. Per germline, CDR1 SGHAT and CDR2 FQNNGV. V was pared by 1 base and J by 3 bases, with 6 bases between. The CDR3 nucleotides read TGTGCCAGCAGCTTAGTACGAGACACTGAAGCTTTCTTT. Amino acids: CASSLVRDTEAFF.

This clone has more than one count but fewer than ten. V is TRBV28 and J is TRBJ2-7; tentatively, D is TRBD2 (5 bases). CDR3 length equals 15 residues. The germline CDR1 and CDR2 sequences are MDHEN and SYDVKM. V lost 10 bases and J lost 2, with 21 bases in between. CDR3 nucleotides: TGTGCCACCCACCCCGAGGGAGCGAGGCCCTACGAGCAGTACTTC. Translation gives CATHPEGARPYEQYF.

V and J are TRBV19 and TRBJ2-1, with D maybe TRBD1 (6 bases). Germline loops: CDR1 LNHDA, CDR2 SQIVND (reference sequence). CDR3 length: 15 amino acids. The ends were cut back, 7 bases at V and 2 bases at J, with 15 bases in the middle. CDR3 nucleotide sequence: TGTGCCAGTACTAGGGTGGGGGCCACCTACAATGAGCAGTTCTTC. It encodes CASTRVGATYNEQFF.

The rearrangement links TRBV18 to TRBJ2-1; 12 bases are shared with TRBD1. Germline lookup yields CDR1 KGHSH and CDR2 LQKENI. The trim removed 4 bases at V and 6 bases at J, leaving 1 base unmatched. The CDR3 extends over 14 amino acids. CDR3 in amino acids: CASSRDRGPNEQFF. Here the CDR3 DNA reads TGTGCCAGCTCACGGGACAGGGGGCCCAATGAGCAGTTCTTC.

V and J are TRBV6-4 and TRBJ2-1; the D is unclear. The CDR3 has 13 residues. Trimming removed 3 bases at V and 12 bases at J, with 15 bases between. CDR1 and CDR2 from the germline V gene are MRHNA and SNTAGT. CDR3 in amino acids: CASSDIFGSRQFF. In DNA, the CDR3 is TGTGCCAGCAGTGATATCTTCGGGTCGCGGCAGTTCTTC.

V and J are TRBV11-3 and TRBJ2-1; TRBD2 aligns across 9 bases. V shed 5 bases and J 12 bases; nucleotides not matched to a gene: 5. The CDR3 spans 12 residues. Germline CDR1 and CDR2: SGHNT and YENEEA. This chain's CDR3 is CASSNTSGRQFF. DNA of the CDR3: TGTGCCAGCAGCAATACTAGCGGGCGGCAGTTCTTC. The whole variable domain, filled in from reference TRBV11-3 and TRBJ2-1, reads EAGVVQSPRYKIIEKKQPVAFWCNPISGHNTLYWYLQNLGQGPELLIRYENEEAVDDSQLPKDRFSAERLKGVDSTLKIQPAELGDSAVYLCASSNTSGRQFFGPGTRLTVL.

The chain couples TRBV4-3 to TRBJ2-2; D is ambiguous. The germline V gene encodes CDR1 LGHNA and CDR2 YSLEER. CDR3 size: 14 residues. V lost 0 bases, J lost 3 bases, and 5 bases lay in between. The CDR3 coding sequence is TGCGCCAGCAGCCAAGATCGGGACACCGGGGAGCTGTTTTTT. This codes for CASSQDRDTGELFF.

This clone turned up a few times. The V call is TRBV2, the J call TRBJ1-1; D not resolved. There are 13 residues in the CDR3. CDR1 and CDR2 from the germline V gene are SNHLY and FYNNEI. With 1 base removed from V and 1 base from J, the gap between germline ends came to 4 bases. CDR3 nucleotides: TGTGCCAGCAGTGAAGTCTGGAACACTGAAGCTTTCTTT. Translated: CASSEVWNTEAFF. Filled out from reference TRBV2 and TRBJ1-1, the complete variable domain reads EPEVTQTPSHQVTQMGQEVILRCVPISNHLYFYWYRQILGQKVEFLVSFYNNEISEKSEIFDDQFSVERPDGSNFTLKIRSTKLEDSAMYFCASSEVWNTEAFFGQGTRLTVV.

The CDR3 nucleotides are TGTGCCAGCAGCTCTCGAGCGATTGAGCAGTTCTTC. This gives the protein CASSSRAIEQFF. J is TRBJ2-1 and V is TRBV7-9; D is ambiguous. The CDR3 length is 12 residues. Germline CDR1 is SEHNR and CDR2 is FQNEAQ (reference sequence). Trimming shortened V by 4 bases and J by 9 bases, and 10 bases separated the two germline ends.

There are a few counts of this clone. The rearrangement joins TRBV19 to TRBJ2-7, with TRBD1 matching 7 bases. CDR1 is LNHDA, CDR2 SQIVND, per germline (reference sequence). Trimming took 5 bases from V and 5 from J; bases not matched to a gene: 6. This CDR3 has 13 residues. CDR3 sequence reads: CASSPQGPHEQYF. The CDR3 DNA is TGTGCCAGTAGTCCACAGGGGCCCCACGAGCAGTACTTC.

This clone was detected once. The genes are TRBV27 and TRBJ1-2; 7 bases line up with TRBD1. Unmatched junction bases numbered 13, after V lost 2 bases and J lost 7 bases. The CDR3 totals 16 residues. From germline, CDR1 is MNHEY and CDR2 SMNVEV (reference sequence). The CDR3 sequence is CASSLTDRVEVAGYTF. In DNA form, the CDR3 reads TGTGCCAGCAGTTTAACCGACAGGGTGGAGGTCGCTGGCTACACCTTC.